This T cell receptor (beta chain) was recovered during a study of blood T cell repertoires in COVID-19. Overall study: There were acute and convalescent COVID-19 samples, and they came from the United States, Italy and Spain.

Followed over time, Seattle patients had been enrolled while infection was active. As handled by the study authors: How many nucleated cells were present was estimated from reference gene primer amplification. Profiling relied on immunoSEQ multiplex PCR, and the TCRdb table lists in-frame clones only, not all of them. V, J and clone size are taken as reported in that table, and D and trimming were inferred from the DNA itself. In the table there are 300,000 to 350,000 clones, 75% to 95% of which are singletons. The germline gives CDR1 SEHNR, CDR2 FQNEAQ (reference sequence). J was trimmed by 2 bases and V by 5 bases; bases with no gene match: 5. The CDR3 extends over 14 amino acids.

The sample was peripheral blood. The chain recombines TRBV7-9 with TRBJ2-7; 8 positions match TRBD1. The TCR sequence derives from a woman in her twenties or thirties with COVID-19, enrolled during active disease. This chain's CDR3 is CASSPRQGPYEQYF. CDR3 nucleotides: TGTGCCAGCAGCCCCCGACAGGGGCCCTACGAGCAGTACTTC.